What follows are 32 T cell receptor beta chains derived from one specimen sequenced in a study of shared clonotypes between healthy human individuals. TCRdb's copy holds only in-frame clones and misses some; the assay was immunoSEQ multiplex PCR. The table lists 2 million to 2.5 million clones, 85% to 95% of them singletons. Sequencing was done on a sample of naive CD4+ T cells from PBMCs. Described subset: CD45RA+ positively selected. These receptors were collected from a man aged 18 to 30 in good health. Some clones in this sample may be carry-over from other donors' samples.

The chain recombines TRBV5-6 with TRBJ2-2; D gene uncertain. Trimming left V 4 bases short and J 7 bases short, with 23 bases between. The length of the CDR3 is 17 residues. The germline V gene has CDR1 SGHDT and CDR2 YYEEEE. The CDR3 DNA follows: TGTGCCAGCAGCCACCGTAGACCGAAGGACCGTGGCGGGGAGCTGTTTTTT. Protein sequence: CASSHRRPKDRGGELFF.

The rearrangement links TRBV4-3 to TRBJ2-5; the D is unclear. The CDR3 is made up of 16 amino acids. In germline, CDR1 is LGHNA, CDR2 YSLEER. V was cut by 0 bases and J by 9 bases, with 20 bases left in between. This CDR3 is CASSQDWLDWGRAQYF. Written as DNA, the CDR3 is TGCGCCAGCAGCCAAGACTGGCTTGATTGGGGTCGGGCCCAGTACTTC.

The V gene is TRBV5-1, the J gene TRBJ2-3; 10 bases line up with TRBD1. Looked up from germline, CDR1 is SGHRS and CDR2 is YFSETQ. After removal of 4 bases from V and 2 bases from J, the junction contained 13 bases not matched to a gene. This CDR3 contains 18 residues. The CDR3 nucleotides read TGCGCCAGCAGCCCCGGAATCTCCGGGACAGGGGTCACAGATACGCAGTATTTT. This codes for CASSPGISGTGVTDTQYF.

The CDR3 coding sequence is TGTGCCACCAGCAGAGATCGGGATTCCAAAAGAGACACCTTC. Its protein is CATSRDRDSKRDTF. The rearrangement links TRBV15 to TRBJ1-2; D is undetermined. The V gene lost 0 bases and the J gene lost 12 bases, with 17 bases spanning the gap. Germline V gives CDR1 LNHNV, CDR2 YYDKDF (reference sequence). CDR3 length equals 14 residues.

The chain recombines TRBV18 with TRBJ1-1, with a weak D call TRBD1 (5 bases). Germline lookup yields CDR1 KGHSH and CDR2 LQKENI. The length of the CDR3 is 18 residues. Trimming shortened V by 3 bases and J by 2 bases, and 22 bases separated the two germline ends. The CDR3 protein is CASSPLGTRESSNTEAFF. The CDR3 DNA follows: TGTGCCAGCTCACCCCTGGGGACGAGGGAGTCATCAAACACTGAAGCTTTCTTT.

CDR3 coding DNA: TGTGCCAGTACAGGGGGTACGAGGCGGTGGAATCAGCCCCAGCATTTT. This encodes CASTGGTRRWNQPQHF. The chain has TRBV19 and TRBJ1-5, with 7 bases fitting TRBD1. V lost 7 bases, J lost 4 bases, and 13 bases stayed unmatched. The CDR3 is 16 amino acids. The germline V gene encodes CDR1 LNHDA and CDR2 SQIVND (reference sequence).

The chain has TRBV5-1 and TRBJ2-4, with D perhaps given as TRBD1 or TRBD2 (5 bases each). The CDR3 sequence is 16 residues long. Trimming removed 4 bases from V and 7 bases from J, with 21 bases in between. Germline assignment: CDR1 SGHRS and CDR2 YFSETQ. CDR3 in DNA: TGCGCCAGCAGCCCGGGACGTATTTGGGTGGAGAACATTCAGTACTTC. Protein: CASSPGRIWVENIQYF.

The chain recombines TRBV5-1 with TRBJ1-1; 8 bases agree with TRBD1. Losses at the gene ends were 7 bases for V and 2 bases for J; bases not matched to a gene: 7. This CDR3 contains 14 residues. Germline loops: CDR1 SGHRS, CDR2 YFSETQ. CDR3 residues: CASRAGQVNTEAFF. The CDR3 nucleotides read TGCGCCAGCCGGGCGGGACAGGTAAACACTGAAGCTTTCTTT.

The V and J genes are TRBV5-1 and TRBJ1-4; D gene unclear. Trimming took 4 bases from V and 8 from J, leaving 15 bases between them. This CDR3 has 14 amino acids. In germline, CDR1 is SGHRS, CDR2 YFSETQ. The CDR3 DNA reads TGCGCCAGCAGCCCCCAGTGGACCGAAGAAAAACTGTTTTTT. It yields the protein CASSPQWTEEKLFF. Based on the CDR3 plus reference TRBV5-1 and TRBJ1-4, the full variable domain is KAGVTQTPRYLIKTRGQQVTLSCSPISGHRSVSWYQQTPGQGLQFLFEYFSETQRNKGNFPGRFSGRQFSNSRSEMNVSTLELGDSALYLCASSPQWTEEKLFFGSGTQLSVL.

The chain uses TRBV15 and TRBJ2-7, with D perhaps TRBD1 (6 bases). V lost 0 bases, J lost 0 bases, and 12 bases lay in between. The length of the CDR3 is 16 residues. Germline CDR1 reads LNHNV; CDR2 reads YYDKDF (reference sequence). The CDR3 spells CATSRDLGARSYEQYF. DNA for the CDR3: TGTGCCACCAGCAGAGATCTGGGGGCTCGCTCCTACGAGCAGTACTTC.

V is TRBV7-6 and J is TRBJ2-7, with D maybe TRBD1 (6 bases). This CDR3 region has 14 residues. With 5 bases removed from V and 4 bases from J, the gap between germline ends came to 15 bases. Per the germline V gene, CDR1 is SGHVS and CDR2 is FNYEAQ. The CDR3: CASSPGTGQYEQYF. As DNA, the CDR3 is TGTGCCAGCAGCCCCGGGACGGGACAATACGAGCAGTACTTC.

This chain uses TRBV18 with TRBJ2-1; TRBD2 matches 7 bases. J was trimmed by 6 bases and V by 2 bases; bases with no gene match: 10. The CDR3 has 16 amino acids. Germline V lookup: CDR1 KGHSH, CDR2 LQKENI. The CDR3 sequence: CASSPRNGRESNEQFF. The CDR3 nucleotides are TGTGCCAGCTCACCAAGAAACGGGCGGGAGTCCAATGAGCAGTTCTTC.

This chain connects TRBV28 to TRBJ1-2; D not certain. V was pared by 1 base and J by 3 bases, with 9 bases between. This CDR3 is built from 14 residues. Germline values: CDR1 MDHEN, CDR2 SYDVKM. This CDR3 is CASSLSRTDYGYTF. DNA of the CDR3: TGTGCCAGCAGTTTATCCAGAACAGACTATGGCTACACCTTC.

The chain uses TRBV6-1 and TRBJ2-4; no clear D gene. The CDR3 totals 14 residues. Germline V gene data show CDR1 as MNHNS and CDR2 as SASEGT. V was shortened by 3 bases and J by 3 bases, with 9 bases between the two germline ends. The CDR3 loop reads CASSERDLKNIQYF. The CDR3, as DNA: TGTGCCAGCAGTGAGCGTGACCTCAAAAACATTCAGTACTTC.

This clone appeared once. This chain joins TRBV5-8 and TRBJ1-2; D not resolved. V shed 2 bases and J shed 8 bases, with 16 bases lying between them. Germline lookup yields CDR1 SGHTS and CDR2 YDEGEE. The CDR3 length is 14 residues. In nucleotides, the CDR3 is TGTGCCAGCAGCTTCGCGTGGGGAAACTTCGGCTACACCTTC. Translating it yields CASSFAWGNFGYTF.

The genes are TRBV4-1 and TRBJ2-7; D may be TRBD1 or TRBD2 (5 bases each). The V gene lost 1 base and the J gene lost 2 bases, with 18 bases spanning the gap. CDR3 length equals 17 residues. Germline CDR1 MGHRA, CDR2 YSYEKL. In nucleotides, the CDR3 is TGCGCCAGCAGCCAAGCGAGGGGACGTACGATTACCTACGAGCAGTACTTC. Translation: CASSQARGRTITYEQYF.

V usage is TRBV19 and J usage is TRBJ2-1, with 7 bases identical to TRBD2. The ends lost 6 bases at V and 7 bases at J; junction bases unmatched: 18. There are 17 residues in the CDR3. Germline V gene lookup returns CDR1 LNHDA and CDR2 SQIVND (reference sequence). DNA for the CDR3: TGTGCCAGTAGCCTACCACCGGGACTAAAGACTTGGAATGAGCAGTTCTTC. Protein product: CASSLPPGLKTWNEQFF.

V is TRBV10-3 and J is TRBJ1-2; 10 bases match TRBD1. CDR3 length: 17 amino acids. With V trimmed by 2 bases and J by 4 bases, 10 bases remained unmatched. Germline loops: CDR1 ENHRY, CDR2 SYGVKD. CDR3 sequence (DNA): TGTGCCATCAGTGAGCCCGAGGGGACAGGGGTCGGCTATGGCTACACCTTC. Amino acid sequence: CAISEPEGTGVGYGYTF.

The chain has TRBV19 and TRBJ2-7; 9 nucleotides line up with TRBD2. V dropped 5 bases and J dropped 7; count of bases not matched to a gene: 12. Germline values: CDR1 LNHDA, CDR2 SQIVND (reference sequence). The CDR3 is 15 residues long. The CDR3 loop is CASSFDLAGFDEQYF. In DNA, the CDR3 is TGTGCCAGTAGTTTCGATCTAGCGGGATTTGATGAGCAGTACTTC.

V is TRBV5-1 and J is TRBJ2-3; 9 positions agree with TRBD2. The CDR3 spans 16 residues. Germline V gene data show CDR1 as SGHRS and CDR2 as YFSETQ. J was trimmed by 6 bases and V by 0 bases; bases with no gene match: 8. CDR3 protein: CASSLEASGIPDTQYF. DNA for the CDR3: TGCGCCAGCAGCTTGGAGGCTAGCGGGATCCCTGATACGCAGTATTTT. The variable domain in full, completed from reference TRBV5-1 and TRBJ2-3, reads KAGVTQTPRYLIKTRGQQVTLSCSPISGHRSVSWYQQTPGQGLQFLFEYFSETQRNKGNFPGRFSGRQFSNSRSEMNVSTLELGDSALYLCASSLEASGIPDTQYFGPGTRLTVL.

This clone was seen just once. The chain combines TRBV12-5 with TRBJ2-3; weak D call: TRBD2 (6 bases). Germline values: CDR1 LGHNT, CDR2 FRNRAP. The V end lost 6 bases, the J end lost 0 bases, and 13 bases lay between the germline ends. The CDR3 runs to 15 residues. CDR3 in amino acids: CASGRGSGSTDTQYF. The CDR3 bases are TGTGCTAGTGGGCGGGGTAGCGGTAGCACAGATACGCAGTATTTT.

The chain has TRBV12-5 and TRBJ2-1; possible D gene TRBD1, 5 bases. V lost 1 base to trimming and J lost 11 bases, with 9 bases between them. The V gene's germline CDR1 is LGHNT and CDR2 FRNRAP. The CDR3 sequence is 12 residues long. CDR3 sequence reads: CASGLASGQQFF. Written as DNA, the CDR3 is TGTGCTAGTGGTTTGGCTTCAGGGCAGCAGTTCTTC. The variable domain in full, with the rest retrieved from reference TRBV12-5 and TRBJ2-1, is DARVTQTPRHKVTEMGQEVTMRCQPILGHNTVFWYRQTMMQGLELLAYFRNRAPLDDSGMPKDRFSAEMPDATLATLKIQPSEPRDSAVYFCASGLASGQQFFGPGTRLTVL.

The chain carries TRBV11-2 and TRBJ2-5; D not certain. Germline CDR1 and CDR2: SGHAT and FQNNGV. The CDR3 is 14 residues long. V lost 3 bases to trimming and J lost 4 bases, with 12 bases between them. The CDR3 region is CASSFGPGRETQYF. As DNA, the CDR3 is TGTGCCAGCAGCTTTGGTCCGGGCAGAGAGACCCAGTACTTC.

The V gene is TRBV7-3, the J gene TRBJ2-1; D gene uncertain. This CDR3 spans 14 amino acids. With 5 bases removed from V and 0 bases from J, the gap between germline ends came to 8 bases. Germline loops: CDR1 SGHTA, CDR2 FQGTGA. The CDR3 DNA follows: TGTGCCAGCAGCCCCTTAGGCTCCTACAATGAGCAGTTCTTC. The encoded protein is CASSPLGSYNEQFF.

This clone was counted only a few times. Distinct nucleotide sequences in the sample also encode this CDR3. V gene TRBV9 combines with J gene TRBJ2-2; D is possibly TRBD1 (5 bases). This CDR3 comprises 13 residues. Deletions cut 0 bases from V and 5 bases from J, with 5 bases between. Germline V gene lookup returns CDR1 SGDLS and CDR2 YYNGEE. The CDR3 sequence: CASSVAGTGELFF. The CDR3 region has the DNA TGTGCCAGCAGCGTAGCAGGGACCGGGGAGCTGTTTTTT.

CDR3 DNA sequence: TGTGCCACCAGCAGAGATCAAGCCAGGCGCGAGCAGTACTTC. This translates into CATSRDQARREQYF. The chain carries TRBV15 and TRBJ2-7; D is undetermined. Germline V gene lookup returns CDR1 LNHNV and CDR2 YYDKDF (reference sequence). This CDR3 comprises 14 residues. The V end lost 0 bases, the J end lost 6 bases, and 12 bases lay between the germline ends.

This clone was counted only a few times. The CDR3 region has the DNA TGTGCCAGTAGTATTGACAGCCTTAATCAGCCCCAGCATTTT. It translates to CASSIDSLNQPQHF. The V and J genes are TRBV19 and TRBJ1-5; tentatively, D is TRBD1 (5 bases). CDR3 length equals 14 residues. The V end lost 3 bases, the J end lost 4 bases, and 10 bases lay between the germline ends. Germline-derived CDR1 and CDR2 are LNHDA and SQIVND (reference sequence).

This rearrangement joins TRBV4-1 to TRBJ2-1; 9 bases match TRBD2. Germline V CDR1 and CDR2: MGHRA, YSYEKL. The CDR3 has 17 amino acids. V shed 2 bases and J 6 bases; nucleotides not matched to a gene: 11. The CDR3: CASSQTLRTSVGNEQFF. CDR3 in DNA: TGCGCCAGCAGCCAAACCCTCAGGACTAGCGTAGGCAATGAGCAGTTCTTC.

The genes are TRBV7-3 and TRBJ2-3; 10 bases fit TRBD2. Germline V gene lookup returns CDR1 SGHTA and CDR2 FQGTGA. The V segment lost 5 bases and the J segment 1 base; nucleotides outside the gene matches: 6. This CDR3 has 16 residues. This chain's CDR3 is CASSMSLAGGTDTQYF. The DNA of the CDR3 is TGTGCCAGCAGCATGAGTCTAGCGGGGGGCACAGATACGCAGTATTTT.

This chain connects TRBV9 to TRBJ2-3; D not resolved. The CDR3 contains 15 residues. The V gene's germline CDR1 is SGDLS and CDR2 YYNGEE. The germline V and J ends were trimmed by 0 bases and 1 base, with 9 bases remaining between them. The chain's CDR3 is CASSVDWRRTDTQYF. In DNA form, the CDR3 reads TGTGCCAGCAGCGTAGACTGGCGGCGCACAGATACGCAGTATTTT. Using reference TRBV9 and TRBJ2-3 for the parts outside the CDR3, the full variable domain is DSGVTQTPKHLITATGQRVTLRCSPRSGDLSVYWYQQSLDQGLQFLIQYYNGEERAKGNILERFSAQQFPDLHSELNLSSLELGDSALYFCASSVDWRRTDTQYFGPGTRLTVL.

This clone has just a few counts. The gene calls are TRBV2 and TRBJ1-1; D gene uncertain. This CDR3 has 17 amino acids. Germline values: CDR1 SNHLY, CDR2 FYNNEI. V was shortened by 4 bases and J by 5 bases, with 23 bases between the two germline ends. The CDR3 spells CASSVIGFGLARTEAFF. Written as DNA, the CDR3 is TGTGCCAGCAGTGTGATAGGGTTTGGCCTAGCTCGGACTGAAGCTTTCTTT.

The chain has TRBV11-2 and TRBJ2-1; 7 bases align to TRBD1. V lost 3 bases, J lost 3 bases, and 5 bases stayed unmatched. There are 15 residues in the CDR3. CDR1 SGHAT and CDR2 FQNNGV come from the germline V gene. CDR3 amino acids: CASSFRGTVYNEQFF. In DNA form, the CDR3 reads TGTGCCAGCAGCTTTAGGGGGACAGTCTACAATGAGCAGTTCTTC.